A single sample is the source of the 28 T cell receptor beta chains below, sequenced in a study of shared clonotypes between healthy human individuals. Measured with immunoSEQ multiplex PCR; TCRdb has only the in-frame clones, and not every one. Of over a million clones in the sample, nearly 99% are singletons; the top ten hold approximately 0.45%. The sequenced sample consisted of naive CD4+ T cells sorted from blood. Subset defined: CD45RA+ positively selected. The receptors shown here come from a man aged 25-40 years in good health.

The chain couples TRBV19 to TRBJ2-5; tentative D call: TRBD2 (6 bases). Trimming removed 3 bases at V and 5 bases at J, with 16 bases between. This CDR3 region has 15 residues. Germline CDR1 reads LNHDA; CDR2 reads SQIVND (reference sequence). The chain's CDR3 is CASSIALTSRETQYF. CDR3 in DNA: TGTGCCAGTAGTATCGCCTTGACTAGTCGGGAGACCCAGTACTTC.

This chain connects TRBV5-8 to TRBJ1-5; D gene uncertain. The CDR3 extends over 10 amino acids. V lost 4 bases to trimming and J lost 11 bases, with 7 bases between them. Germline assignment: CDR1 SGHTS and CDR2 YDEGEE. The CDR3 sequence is CASSVKAQHF. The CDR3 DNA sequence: TGTGCCAGCAGCGTCAAGGCCCAGCATTTT.

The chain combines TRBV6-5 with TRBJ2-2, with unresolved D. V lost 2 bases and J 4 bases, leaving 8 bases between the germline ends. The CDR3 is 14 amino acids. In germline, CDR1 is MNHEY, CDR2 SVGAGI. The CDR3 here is CASSYGTGTGELFF. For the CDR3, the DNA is TGTGCCAGCAGTTACGGCACGGGCACCGGGGAGCTGTTTTTT.

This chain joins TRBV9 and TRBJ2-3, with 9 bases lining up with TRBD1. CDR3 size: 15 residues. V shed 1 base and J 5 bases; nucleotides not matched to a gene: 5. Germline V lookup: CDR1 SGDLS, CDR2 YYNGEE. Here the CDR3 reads CASSVLQGAIDTQYF. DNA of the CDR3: TGTGCCAGCAGCGTACTACAGGGGGCCATAGATACGCAGTATTTT.

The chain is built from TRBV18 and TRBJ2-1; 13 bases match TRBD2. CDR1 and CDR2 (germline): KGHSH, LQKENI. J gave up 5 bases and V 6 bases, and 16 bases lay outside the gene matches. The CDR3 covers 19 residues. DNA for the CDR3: TGTGCCAGCTCTTCGTTGAGGACTAGCGGGAGCGTAGGTGACAATGAGCAGTTCTTC. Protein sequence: CASSSLRTSGSVGDNEQFF.

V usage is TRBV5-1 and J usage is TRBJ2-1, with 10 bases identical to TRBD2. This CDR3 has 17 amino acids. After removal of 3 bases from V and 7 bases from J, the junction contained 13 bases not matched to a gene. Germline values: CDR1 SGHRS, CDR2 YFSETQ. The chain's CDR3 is CASSSTPSGSLGNEQFF. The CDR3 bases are TGCGCCAGCAGCTCCACGCCTAGCGGGAGTTTGGGGAATGAGCAGTTCTTC.

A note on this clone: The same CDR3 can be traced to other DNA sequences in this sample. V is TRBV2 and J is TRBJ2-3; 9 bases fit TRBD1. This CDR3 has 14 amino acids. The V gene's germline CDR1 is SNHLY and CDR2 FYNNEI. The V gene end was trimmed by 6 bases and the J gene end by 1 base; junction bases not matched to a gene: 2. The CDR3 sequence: CASSWDRGTDTQYF. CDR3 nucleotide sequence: TGTGCCAGCAGCTGGGACAGGGGCACAGATACGCAGTATTTT.

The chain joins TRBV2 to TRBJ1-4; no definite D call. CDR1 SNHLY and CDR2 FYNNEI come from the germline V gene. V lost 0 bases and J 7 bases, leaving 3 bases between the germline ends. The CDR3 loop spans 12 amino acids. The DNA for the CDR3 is TGTGCCAGCAGTGAAGCTCTTGAAAAACTGTTTTTT. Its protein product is CASSEALEKLFF.

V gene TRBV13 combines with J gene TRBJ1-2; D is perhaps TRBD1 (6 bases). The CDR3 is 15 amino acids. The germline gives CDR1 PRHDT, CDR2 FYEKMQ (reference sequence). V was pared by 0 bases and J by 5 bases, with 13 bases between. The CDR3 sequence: CASSLGYRVRYGYTF. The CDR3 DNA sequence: TGTGCCAGCAGCTTAGGATACAGGGTTCGGTATGGCTACACCTTC. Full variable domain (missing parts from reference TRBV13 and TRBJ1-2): AAGVIQSPRHLIKEKRETATLKCYPIPRHDTVYWYQQGPGQDPQFLISFYEKMQSDKGSIPDRFSAQQFSDYHSELNMSSLELGDSALYFCASSLGYRVRYGYTFGSGTRLTVV.

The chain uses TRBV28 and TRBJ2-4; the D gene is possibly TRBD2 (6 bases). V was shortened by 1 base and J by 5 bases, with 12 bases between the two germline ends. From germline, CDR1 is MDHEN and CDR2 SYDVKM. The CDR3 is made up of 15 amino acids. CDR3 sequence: CASSLFLRGENIQYF. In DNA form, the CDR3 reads TGTGCCAGCAGTTTATTCCTACGCGGGGAAAACATTCAGTACTTC.

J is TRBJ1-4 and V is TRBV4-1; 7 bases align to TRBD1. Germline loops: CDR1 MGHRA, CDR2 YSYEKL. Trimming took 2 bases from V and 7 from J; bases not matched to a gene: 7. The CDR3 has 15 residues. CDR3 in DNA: TGCGCCAGCAGCCAATCAGACAGGGCCTTTGAAAAACTGTTTTTT. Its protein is CASSQSDRAFEKLFF.

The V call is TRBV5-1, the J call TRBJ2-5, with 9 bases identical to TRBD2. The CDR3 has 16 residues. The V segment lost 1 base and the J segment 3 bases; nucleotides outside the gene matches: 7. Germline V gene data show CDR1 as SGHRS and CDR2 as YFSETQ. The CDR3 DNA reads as TGCGCCAGCAGCTTGTTGGGTAGCGGGAGCGAAGAGACCCAGTACTTC. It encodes CASSLLGSGSEETQYF.

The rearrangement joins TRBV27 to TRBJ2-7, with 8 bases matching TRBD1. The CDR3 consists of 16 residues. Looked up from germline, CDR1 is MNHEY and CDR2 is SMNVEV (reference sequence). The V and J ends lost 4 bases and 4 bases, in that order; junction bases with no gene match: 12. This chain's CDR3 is CASSSYRGDSTYEQYF. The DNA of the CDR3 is TGTGCCAGCAGTTCGTACAGGGGGGACTCGACTTACGAGCAGTACTTC.

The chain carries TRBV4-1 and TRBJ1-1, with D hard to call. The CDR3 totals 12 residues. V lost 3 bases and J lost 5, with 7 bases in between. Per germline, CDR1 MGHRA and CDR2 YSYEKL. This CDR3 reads CASSQEWTEAFF. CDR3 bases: TGCGCCAGCAGCCAGGAATGGACTGAAGCTTTCTTT.

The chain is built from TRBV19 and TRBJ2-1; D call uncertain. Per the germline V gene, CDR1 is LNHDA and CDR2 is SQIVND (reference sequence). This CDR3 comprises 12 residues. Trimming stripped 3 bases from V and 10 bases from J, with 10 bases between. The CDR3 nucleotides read TGTGCCAGTAGTATCCCCCTCGGCGAGCAGTTCTTC. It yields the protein CASSIPLGEQFF.

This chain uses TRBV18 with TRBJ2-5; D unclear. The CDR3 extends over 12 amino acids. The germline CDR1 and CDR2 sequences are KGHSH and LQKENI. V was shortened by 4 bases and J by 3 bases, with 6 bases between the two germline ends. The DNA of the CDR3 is TGTGCCAGCTCACACAAGGAAGAGACCCAGTACTTC. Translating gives CASSHKEETQYF.

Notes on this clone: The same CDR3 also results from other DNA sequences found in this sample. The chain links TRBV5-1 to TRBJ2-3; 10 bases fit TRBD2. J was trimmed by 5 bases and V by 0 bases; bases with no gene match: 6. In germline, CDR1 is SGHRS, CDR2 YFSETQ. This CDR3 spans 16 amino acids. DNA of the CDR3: TGCGCCAGCAGCTTGGGGCTAGCGGGAGTGGTAGATACGCAGTATTTT. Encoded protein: CASSLGLAGVVDTQYF.

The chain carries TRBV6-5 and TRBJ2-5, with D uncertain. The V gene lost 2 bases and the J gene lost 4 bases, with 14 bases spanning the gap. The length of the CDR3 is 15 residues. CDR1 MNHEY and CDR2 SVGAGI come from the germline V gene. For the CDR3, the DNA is TGTGCCAGCAGTTACGTGACGGCAACCGGAGAGACCCAGTACTTC. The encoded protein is CASSYVTATGETQYF.

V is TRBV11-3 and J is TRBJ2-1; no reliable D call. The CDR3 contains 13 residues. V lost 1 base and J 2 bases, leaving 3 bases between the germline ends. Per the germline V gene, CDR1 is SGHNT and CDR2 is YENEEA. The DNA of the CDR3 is TGTGCCAGCAGCTTAGGGGCCTACAATGAGCAGTTCTTC. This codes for CASSLGAYNEQFF.

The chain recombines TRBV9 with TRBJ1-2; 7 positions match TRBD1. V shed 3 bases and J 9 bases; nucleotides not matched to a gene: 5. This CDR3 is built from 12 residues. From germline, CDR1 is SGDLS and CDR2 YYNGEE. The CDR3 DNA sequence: TGTGCCAGCAGCGCAGACAGGGTTCGCTACACCTTC. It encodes CASSADRVRYTF.

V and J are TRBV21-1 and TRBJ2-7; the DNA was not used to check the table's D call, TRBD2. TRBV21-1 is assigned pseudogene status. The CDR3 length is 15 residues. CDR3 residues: CASSKDKFRLYEQYF. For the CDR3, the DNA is TGTGCCAGCAGCAAAGACAAATTCCGACTCTACGAGCAGTACTTC.

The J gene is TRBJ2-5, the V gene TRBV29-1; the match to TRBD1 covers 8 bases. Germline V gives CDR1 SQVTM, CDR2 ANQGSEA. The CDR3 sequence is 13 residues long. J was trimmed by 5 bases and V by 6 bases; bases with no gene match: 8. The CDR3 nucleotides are TGCAGCGTCGACAGGGGTCCGCAGGAGACCCAGTACTTC. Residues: CSVDRGPQETQYF.

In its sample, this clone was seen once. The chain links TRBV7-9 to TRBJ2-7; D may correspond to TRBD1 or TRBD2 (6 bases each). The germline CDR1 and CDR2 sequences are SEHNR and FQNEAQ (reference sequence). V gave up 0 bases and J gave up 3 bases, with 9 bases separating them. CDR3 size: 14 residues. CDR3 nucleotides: TGTGCCAGCAGCTTAGCTCGGGGGCACTACGAGCAGTACTTC. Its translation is CASSLARGHYEQYF.

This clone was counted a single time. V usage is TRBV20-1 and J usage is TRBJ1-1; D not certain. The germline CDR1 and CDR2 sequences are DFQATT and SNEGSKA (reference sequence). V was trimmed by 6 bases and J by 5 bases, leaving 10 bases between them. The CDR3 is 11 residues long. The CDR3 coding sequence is TGCAGTGCGAGGCAACCGACTGAAGCTTTCTTT. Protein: CSARQPTEAFF.

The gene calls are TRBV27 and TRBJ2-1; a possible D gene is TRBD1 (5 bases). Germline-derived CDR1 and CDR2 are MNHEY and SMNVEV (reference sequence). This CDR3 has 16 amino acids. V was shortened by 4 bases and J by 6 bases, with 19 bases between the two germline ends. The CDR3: CASSSFTGLDLNEQFF. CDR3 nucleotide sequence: TGTGCCAGCAGTTCGTTTACAGGATTGGATCTCAATGAGCAGTTCTTC.

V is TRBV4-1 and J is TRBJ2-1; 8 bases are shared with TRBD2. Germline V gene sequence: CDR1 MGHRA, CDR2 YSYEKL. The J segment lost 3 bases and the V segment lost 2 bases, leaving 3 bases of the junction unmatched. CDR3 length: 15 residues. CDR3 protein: CASSQTSGVYNEQFF. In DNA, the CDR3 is TGCGCCAGCAGCCAAACTAGCGGAGTCTACAATGAGCAGTTCTTC.

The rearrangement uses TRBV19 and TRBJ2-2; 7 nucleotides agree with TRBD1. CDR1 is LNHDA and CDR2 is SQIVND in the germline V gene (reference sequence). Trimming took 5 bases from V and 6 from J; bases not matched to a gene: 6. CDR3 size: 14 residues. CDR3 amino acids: CASSFRGQSGELFF. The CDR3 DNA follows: TGTGCCAGTAGTTTTCGGGGACAGTCCGGGGAGCTGTTTTTT.

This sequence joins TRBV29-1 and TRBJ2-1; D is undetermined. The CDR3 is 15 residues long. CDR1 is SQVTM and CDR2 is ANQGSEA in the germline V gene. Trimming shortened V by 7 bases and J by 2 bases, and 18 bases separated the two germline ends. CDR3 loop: CSAVGPPTAYNEQFF. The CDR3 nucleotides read TGCAGCGCCGTGGGTCCTCCTACAGCCTACAATGAGCAGTTCTTC.